This is a list of T cell receptor beta chains from one sample in a study of glioma-infiltrating T cells after dendritic cell vaccination. Sequenced by immunoSEQ multiplex PCR; TCRdb stores in-frame clones only, minus some. Of 71,000 or so clones in the sample, about 76% are singletons; the top ten hold roughly 8.2%. Here the sequenced sample was blood, taken before dendritic cell vaccination. The receptors come from a human donor with glioblastoma. Each CDR3 is given with its conserved first and last residue. Each record gives: clone size, J gene, D gene, V gene, CDR3 DNA, CDR3 protein. The D gene is left open where the match is weak. A clone size is listed for some rows: how often the clone was seen (once, few, many), or a class if it is expanded.

NA	TRBJ1-1	NA	TRBV9	TGTGCCAGCAGCCCGGTGGGGGGAAACACTGAAGCTTTCTTT	CASSPVGGNTEAFF
NA	TRBJ2-5	TRBD2	TRBV4-2	TGTGCCAGCAGCCAAGATTTCGGGGAGGGAGAGACCCAGTACTTC	CASSQDFGEGETQYF
once	TRBJ1-6	NA	TRBV13	TGTGCCAGCAGCTTAGAACCGGTTCCGGATTCACCCCTCCACTTT	CASSLEPVPDSPLHF
NA	TRBJ1-4	TRBD1	TRBV4-3	TGCGCCAGCAGCCAAGAGGACAGGCCTAATGAAAAACTGTTTTTT	CASSQEDRPNEKLFF
NA	TRBJ1-1	TRBD1	TRBV7-8	TGTGCCAGCAGCCGGACGACAGGGGACACTGAAGCTTTCTTT	CASSRTTGDTEAFF
NA	TRBJ2-5	TRBD2	TRBV7-9	TGTGCCAGCAGCACAGGACTAGCGGGACAAGAGACCCAGTACTTC	CASSTGLAGQETQYF
NA	TRBJ2-3	TRBD2	TRBV28	TGTGCCAGCACCCTGGGAATCACTAGCGGGGGCACAGATACGCAGTATTTT	CASTLGITSGGTDTQYF
NA	TRBJ1-2	NA	TRBV10-2	TGCGCCAGCAGTGAGGGCCCTAACTATGGCTACACCTTC	CASSEGPNYGYTF
NA	TRBJ2-7	NA	TRBV7-2	TGTGCCAGCAGCTTAGGGTCAGGGGTTCCCTCCTACGAGCAGTACTTC	CASSLGSGVPSYEQYF
NA	TRBJ1-1	TRBD1	TRBV14	TGTGCCAGCAGTCTCGGGACAGGGGACCCGAACACTGAAGCTTTCTTT	CASSLGTGDPNTEAFF
NA	TRBJ2-1	NA	TRBV20-1	TGCAGTGCCCCTAAGAACAATGAGCAGTTCTTC	CSAPKNNEQFF
NA	TRBJ2-7	TRBD2	TRBV5-1	TGCGCCAGCAGCTCCTCGGAGAGTAGCGGGGACGACTACGAGCAGTACTTC	CASSSSESSGDDYEQYF
NA	TRBJ1-6	NA	TRBV19	TGTGCCAGTACAGGGAATTATGGTAATTCACCCCTCCACTTT	CASTGNYGNSPLHF
few	TRBJ2-3	NA	TRBV30	TGTGCCTGGCGGCGGTCAGATACGCAGTATTTT	CAWRRSDTQYF
NA	TRBJ1-1	NA	TRBV19	TGTGCCTGTAGGACTGTACCCCCCGGGAATGAAGCTTTCTTT	CACRTVPPGNEAFF
NA	TRBJ1-2	NA	TRBV5-5	TGTGCCAGCAGCCAACCTCACCAGGCCTACAGCTATGGCTACACCTTC	CASSQPHQAYSYGYTF
NA	TRBJ1-1	NA	TRBV18	TGTGCCAGCTCACCACCGTTTGCCGGCGAGGATGAAGCTTTCTTT	CASSPPFAGEDEAFF
NA	TRBJ1-2	NA	TRBV19	TGTGCCAGTAGTGTCTATTTACGGGTGAACTATGGCTACACCTTC	CASSVYLRVNYGYTF
few	TRBJ1-1	NA	TRBV5-6	TGTGCCAGCAGCTTGGCAGGGGACACTGAAGCTTTCTTT	CASSLAGDTEAFF
NA	TRBJ2-1	NA	TRBV19	TGTGCCAGTAGTGTACGGGAGCGAAATGAGCAGTTCTTC	CASSVRERNEQFF
NA	TRBJ2-7	NA	TRBV7-2	TGTGCCAGCAGCGGCCTCGGGGGTTACGAGCAGTACTTC	CASSGLGGYEQYF
NA	TRBJ2-5	TRBD2	TRBV10-2	TGCGCCAGCAGTCAAGTCCCGTGGGGGGGTGTAGCTGAGACCCAGTACTTC	CASSQVPWGGVAETQYF
NA	TRBJ2-4	TRBD1	TRBV5-1	TGCGCCAGCAGCCCGGGGACAGGGGGTATCATTCAGTACTTC	CASSPGTGGIIQYF
NA	TRBJ2-5	NA	TRBV14	TGTGCCAGCAGCCAAATGCGGACAGTCCAAGAGACCCAGTACTTC	CASSQMRTVQETQYF
few	TRBJ1-3	NA	TRBV5-4	TGTGCCAGCAGCTTAGGGGCTGGAAACACCATATATTTT	CASSLGAGNTIYF
NA	TRBJ2-5	TRBD2	TRBV4-1	TGCGCCAGCAGCCAAACCAGAACTAGCGGGGGGTACCAAGAGACCCAGTACTTC	CASSQTRTSGGYQETQYF
NA	TRBJ1-2	TRBD1	TRBV5-1	TGCGCCAGCAGCCCGGGACAGGGGACGGGCTACACCTTC	CASSPGQGTGYTF